The 2 T cell receptor gamma chains below were found in one sample sequenced in a study of gamma delta lymphoproliferative disorders and STAT genes. TCRdb fed the multiplex PCR reads into CATT to redo clone calling. The table lists 1,500 to 2,000 gamma-chain clones, approximately 9.6% of them singletons. Sequencing used genomic DNA taken from PBMCs of patients and controls. What was sequenced was blood. These receptors were taken from a human donor in good health.

Ten or more counts support this clone. Distinct nucleotide sequences in the sample also encode this CDR3. The chain has TRGV2 and TRGJ1 or TRGJ2. The J gene, not given by TCRdb, was assigned here from a germline match of the nucleotide sequence. The CDR3 contains 13 residues. Losses at the gene ends were 0 bases for V and 5 bases for J; bases not matched to a gene: 4. Germline V gene data show CDR1 as EGSNGY and CDR2 as YDSYNSKV. The CDR3 protein is CATWDGPHYKKLF. The DNA for the CDR3 is TGTGCCACCTGGGACGGGCCGCATTATAAGAAACTCTTT.

This clone is deemed medium-sized. The V call is TRGV2, the J call TRGJ1 or TRGJ2. The J gene, left out of TCRdb, was set here by checking the DNA against germline. CDR1 and CDR2 from the germline V gene are EGSNGY and YDSYNSKV. V was clipped by 4 bases and J by 5 bases; unmatched bases: 5. CDR3 length: 12 amino acids. CDR3 bases: TGTGCCACCTGGGAGATGGATTATAAGAAACTCTTT. This gives the protein CATWEMDYKKLF.